The 16 T cell receptor beta chains below all came from one sample that was sequenced in a study of regulatory T cells in long-lasting Graves disease. Libraries of TCR beta came from iRepertoire HTBI primers plus Arm-PCR of CDR3 regions. MiXCR, applied by TCRdb to the multiplex PCR reads, yields one record per CDR3 protein. The table lists hundreds of thousands of distinct CDR3 sequences, about a sixth of them singletons. Time point defined: newly diagnosed GD, antithyroid drugs for less than 3 months. The authors made the TCR library using RNA they extracted from PBMCs. These same data were also listed under a study on T cells in Graves' hyperthyroidism and ophthalmopathy.

The source was peripheral blood mononuclear cells (PBMCs), collected at new diagnosis, from a patient treated with antithyroid drugs. All receptors come from a man aged 35 to 55 with Graves disease.

In this sample, this clonotype turned up many times. This rearrangement joins TRBV3-1 to TRBJ1-5; D call uncertain. V was clipped by 1 base and J by 1 base, with 17 bases between them. CDR1 and CDR2 (germline): LGHDT, YNNKEL (reference sequence). The CDR3 totals 18 residues. Written as DNA, the CDR3 is TGTGCCAGCAGCCAAGGGTCAGGCCGCCTCGGGAGCAATCAGCCCCAGCATTTT. Its protein product is CASSQGSGRLGSNQPQHF. Using reference TRBV3-1 and TRBJ1-5 for the parts outside the CDR3, the full variable domain is DTAVSQTPKYLVTQMGNDKSIKCEQNLGHDTMYWYKQDSKKFLKIMFSYNNKELIINETVPNRFSPKSPDKAHLNLHINSLELGDSAVYFCASSQGSGRLGSNQPQHFGDGTRLSIL.

This clonotype was counted many times. The gene calls are TRBV24-1 and TRBJ2-3, with D perhaps given as TRBD1 or TRBD2 (5 bases each). Germline V gene sequence: CDR1 KGHDR, CDR2 SFDVKD. CDR3 length: 14 residues. Trimming took off 1 base at V and 4 bases at J, with 8 bases between the two ends. The CDR3 region is CATSDLRGPDTQYF. CDR3 DNA sequence: TGTGCCACCAGTGATTTAAGGGGACCAGATACGCAGTATTTT.

Points on this clonotype: A much larger clone differs by one base, so this may be a read error. The V gene is TRBV5-1, the J gene TRBJ2-7; 8 bases are a match to TRBD1. V trimming: 3 bases; J trimming: 4 bases; junction bases outside the gene matches: 9. This CDR3 comprises 15 residues. CDR1 is SGHRS, CDR2 YFSETQ, per germline. CDR3 bases: TGCGCCAGCAGCTCCCAAATCGGACAGGGATACGAGCAGTACTTC. Its protein product is CASSSQIGQGYEQYF. The full variable domain, completed using reference TRBV5-1 and TRBJ2-7, is KAGVTQTPRYLIKTRGQQVTLSCSPISGHRSVSWYQQTPGQGLQFLFEYFSETQRNKGNFPGRFSGRQFSNSRSEMNVSTLELGDSALYLCASSSQIGQGYEQYFGPGTRLTVT.

Many counts were recorded for this clonotype. The gene calls are TRBV2 and TRBJ2-1; D might be TRBD1 or TRBD2, each matching 5 bases. The V gene's germline CDR1 is SNHLY and CDR2 FYNNEI. Trimming removed 1 base from V and 7 bases from J, with 17 bases in between. The CDR3 is made up of 16 amino acids. CDR3 sequence reads: CASSEEGSWAGNEQFF. Written as DNA, the CDR3 is TGTGCCAGCAGTGAAGAGGGGTCTTGGGCGGGTAATGAGCAGTTCTTC.

Many counts were recorded for this clonotype. V gene TRBV20-1 combines with J gene TRBJ1-6, with 7 positions matching TRBD1. Germline V gene data show CDR1 as DFQATT and CDR2 as SNEGSKA (reference sequence). Germline trimming cut 0 bases from V and 7 bases from J; bases unmatched to any gene: 9. The CDR3 runs to 16 residues. The CDR3 reads CSARDLNRGENSPLHF. CDR3 DNA: TGCAGTGCTAGAGACCTCAACAGGGGTGAGAATTCACCCCTCCACTTT.

This clonotype was observed many times. The chain couples TRBV11-1 to TRBJ2-4; D remains unclear. This CDR3 has 14 amino acids. The germline V gene encodes CDR1 SGHAT and CDR2 FQDESV (reference sequence). Trimming removed 1 base from V and 8 bases from J, with 12 bases in between. The CDR3 loop is CASSLVSLNDIQYF. The CDR3 nucleotides read TGTGCCAGCAGCTTAGTTTCCCTGAATGACATTCAGTACTTC.

This clonotype has a count of ten or more. This chain joins TRBV15 and TRBJ2-5; TRBD1 matches 10 bases. The CDR3 contains 15 residues. The V segment lost 4 bases and the J segment 5 bases; nucleotides outside the gene matches: 7. Per the germline V gene, CDR1 is LNHNV and CDR2 is YYDKDF (reference sequence). In DNA form, the CDR3 reads TGTGCCACCAGCACCCACGGGACAGGGGTGGAGACCCAGTACTTC. Encoded protein: CATSTHGTGVETQYF.

This clonotype came up many times. The rearrangement uses TRBV28 and TRBJ2-5, with a tentative D call TRBD2 (6 bases). CDR1 and CDR2 from the germline V gene are MDHEN and SYDVKM. The length of the CDR3 is 14 residues. With 4 bases removed from V and 5 bases from J, the gap between germline ends came to 14 bases. The CDR3 DNA follows: TGTGCCAGCAGTTCCCACGGGGGAGCTGAGACCCAGTACTTC. Protein sequence: CASSSHGGAETQYF.

This clonotype has a count of ten or more. The chain recombines TRBV28 with TRBJ2-3, with a tentative D call TRBD2 (5 bases). CDR3 length: 13 residues. Per the germline V gene, CDR1 is MDHEN and CDR2 is SYDVKM. Trimming left V 6 bases short and J 1 base short, with 8 bases between. The CDR3 loop reads CASSGVGTDTQYF. CDR3 DNA sequence: TGTGCCAGCAGCGGGGTGGGCACAGATACGCAGTATTTT. The variable domain in full, completed from reference TRBV28 and TRBJ2-3, reads DVKVTQSSRYLVKRTGEKVFLECVQDMDHENMFWYRQDPGLGLRLIYFSYDVKMKEKGDIPEGYSVSREKKERFSLILESASTNQTSMYLCASSGVGTDTQYFGPGTRLTVL.

This sequence joins TRBV19 and TRBJ1-2; D is unclear. This CDR3 is 14 amino acids long. V was clipped by 4 bases and J by 0 bases, with 9 bases between them. In germline, CDR1 is LNHDA, CDR2 SQIVND (reference sequence). The DNA of the CDR3 is TGTGCCAGTAGTAGACTAAGAGCTAACTATGGCTACACCTTC. Protein: CASSRLRANYGYTF.

The chain joins TRBV29-1 to TRBJ2-7; D might be TRBD1 (5 bases). The CDR3 covers 13 residues. The ends were cut back, 4 bases at V and 2 bases at J, with 12 bases in the middle. In germline, CDR1 is SQVTM, CDR2 ANQGSEA. CDR3 coding DNA: TGCAGCGTTGGGGTCACAGGAGCCTACGAGCAGTACTTC. Its translation: CSVGVTGAYEQYF.

This clonotype was observed at least ten times. This chain connects TRBV28 to TRBJ2-7; TRBD1 agrees at 7 bases. CDR1 MDHEN and CDR2 SYDVKM come from the germline V gene. This CDR3 contains 16 residues. After removal of 5 bases from V and 1 base from J, the junction contained 11 bases not matched to a gene. The DNA for the CDR3 is TGTGCCAGCAGTAACAAAGCCGGGACAGAGTCCTACGAGCAGTACTTC. Amino acid sequence: CASSNKAGTESYEQYF. Based on the CDR3 plus reference TRBV28 and TRBJ2-7, the full variable domain is DVKVTQSSRYLVKRTGEKVFLECVQDMDHENMFWYRQDPGLGLRLIYFSYDVKMKEKGDIPEGYSVSREKKERFSLILESASTNQTSMYLCASSNKAGTESYEQYFGPGTRLTVT.

This clonotype was seen many times. The chain's CDR3 is CASSFAFSYEQYF. The CDR3 DNA is TGTGCCAGCAGCTTCGCGTTCTCCTACGAGCAGTACTTC. V is TRBV7-2 and J is TRBJ2-7, with D hard to call. This CDR3 contains 13 residues. Germline V gene sequence: CDR1 SGHTA, CDR2 FQGNSA. Between the trimmed V and J ends, which lost 3 bases and 0 bases, there was a span of 6 bases.

V is TRBV5-1 and J is TRBJ2-7, with unresolved D. The CDR3 length is 15 residues. Trimming took 0 bases from V and 2 from J, leaving 12 bases between them. CDR1 and CDR2 (germline): SGHRS, YFSETQ. The CDR3 nucleotides read TGCGCCAGCAGCTTGGCTGTGTCAAGGGCCTACGAGCAGTACTTC. Amino acids: CASSLAVSRAYEQYF.

The rearrangement joins TRBV19 to TRBJ2-7, with a weak D call TRBD1 (6 bases). Trimming pared 5 bases from V and 3 bases from J, leaving 11 bases between. Germline-derived CDR1 and CDR2 are LNHDA and SQIVND (reference sequence). The CDR3 loop spans 13 amino acids. The CDR3 loop is CASSVGAGYEQYF. The CDR3 DNA reads TGTGCCAGTAGTGTGGGGGCGGGCTACGAGCAGTACTTC.

This clonotype was counted many times. The CDR3: CASSEGYSIYF. CDR3 coding DNA: TGTGCCAGCAGTGAAGGTTATTCCATATATTTT. The V gene is TRBV12-3 or TRBV12-4, the J gene TRBJ1-3; D is uncertain. V was trimmed by 5 bases and J by 11 bases, leaving 10 bases between them. CDR3 length: 11 residues.